This TCR beta chain was recorded in a study of T cells in Graves' hyperthyroidism and ophthalmopathy. This clonotype showed up just a few times. The CDR3 has 14 residues. The germline gives CDR1 SEHNR, CDR2 FQNEAQ (reference sequence). Trimming left V 3 bases short and J 6 bases short, with 15 bases between. Researchers took RNA transcripts and amplified the TCR beta CDR3 regions from them. First-round RT-PCR of the TCR CDR3 relied on the HTBI primer set. TCRdb called the multiplex PCR reads again in MiXCR, with one record for every CDR3 protein. The repertoire consists of over 500,000 distinct CDR3 sequences, with around 15% occurring once and the leading ten covering about 14%.

The receptor's source is a woman aged 35 to 49 with Graves' hyperthyroidism. This chain uses TRBV7-9 with TRBJ2-7; D possibly uses TRBD1 or TRBD2 (5 bases each). The sequenced material came from blood. The CDR3 loop is CASSLPGRTFEQYF. The CDR3 DNA sequence: TGTGCCAGCAGCTTGCCGGGACGGACTTTCGAGCAGTACTTC.